This entry lists 17 T cell receptor beta chains sequenced from one sample in a study of Ad26.COV2.S vaccination and SARS-CoV-2 variants. Treatment reported: 19 received Ad26.COV2.S at low or high dose, single or two shots; roughly five received placebo; per-sample allocation not given. After the first vaccine or placebo injection, samples were drawn on day 63. Some clones are missing from TCRdb's copy, which holds only in-frame ones; the method was immunoSEQ multiplex PCR. The table records some 480,000 clones, 87% of them present only once. This sample comprised peripheral blood, obtained in a trial of Ad26.COV2.S vaccine versus placebo. The receptor source for this set is a person aged 18-60 years who received the Ad26.COV2.S COVID-19 vaccine or a placebo.

The chain is built from TRBV19 and TRBJ1-2; possible D gene TRBD1, 5 bases. Germline CDR1 reads LNHDA; CDR2 reads SQIVND (reference sequence). The length of the CDR3 is 12 residues. V dropped 7 bases and J dropped 4 bases, with 10 bases sitting between them. As DNA, the CDR3 is TGTGCCAGTACCCTCGGGGGCTATGGCTACACCTTC. Protein product: CASTLGGYGYTF.

There are a few counts of this clone. The chain carries TRBV30 and TRBJ2-3; D tentatively fits TRBD1 or TRBD2 (6 bases each). Germline values: CDR1 GTSNPN, CDR2 SVGIG (reference sequence). CDR3 length equals 14 residues. V lost 2 bases, J lost 4 bases, and 13 bases lay in between. The CDR3 DNA reads TGTGCCTGGAGTCGGGGGCATCAGGCAGATACGCAGTATTTT. Translated: CAWSRGHQADTQYF.

This chain links TRBV28 with TRBJ1-4, with D tentatively TRBD1 (5 bases). Trimming left V 3 bases short and J 8 bases short, with 13 bases between. The CDR3 spans 14 residues. Germline V lookup: CDR1 MDHEN, CDR2 SYDVKM. The CDR3 reads CASSFSRGEEKLFF. In nucleotides, the CDR3 is TGTGCCAGCAGTTTCTCGCGGGGCGAGGAAAAACTGTTTTTT. The variable domain in full, with the rest retrieved from reference TRBV28 and TRBJ1-4, is DVKVTQSSRYLVKRTGEKVFLECVQDMDHENMFWYRQDPGLGLRLIYFSYDVKMKEKGDIPEGYSVSREKKERFSLILESASTNQTSMYLCASSFSRGEEKLFFGSGTQLSVL.

V usage is TRBV7-2 and J usage is TRBJ1-5; D remains ambiguous. V was shortened by 1 base and J by 2 bases, with 9 bases between the two germline ends. Per germline, CDR1 SGHTA and CDR2 FQGNSA. The CDR3 spans 15 residues. CDR3 bases: TGTGCCAGCAGCTTAGTAGCAGGAGGCAATCAGCCCCAGCATTTT. Its translation is CASSLVAGGNQPQHF.

J is TRBJ2-3 and V is TRBV19; D possibly corresponds to TRBD2 (5 bases). CDR1 LNHDA and CDR2 SQIVND come from the germline V gene (reference sequence). The CDR3 runs 13 residues. Trimming cost V 4 bases and J 0 bases, with 5 bases left between them. CDR3 DNA sequence: TGTGCCAGTAGTAGCGGGAGCACAGATACGCAGTATTTT. This encodes CASSSGSTDTQYF.

The sample holds many counts of this clone. The CDR3 reads CASGRDSDSYEQYF. The CDR3 region has the DNA TGTGCTAGTGGGAGGGACAGCGATTCCTACGAGCAGTACTTC. The V call is TRBV12-5, the J call TRBJ2-7; 7 bases align to TRBD1. Trimming took 6 bases from V and 1 from J; bases not matched to a gene: 6. This CDR3 is built from 14 residues. Germline CDR1 reads LGHNT; CDR2 reads FRNRAP.

The chain couples TRBV5-6 to TRBJ2-5; TRBD1 aligns across 7 bases. V shed 2 bases and J 6 bases; nucleotides not matched to a gene: 4. The CDR3 sequence is 13 residues long. The germline V gene encodes CDR1 SGHDT and CDR2 YYEEEE. The CDR3 coding sequence is TGTGCCAGCAGCTTCGGGACAGAACAGACCCAGTACTTC. Protein sequence: CASSFGTEQTQYF.

V gene TRBV19 combines with J gene TRBJ2-3; possibly TRBD1 for D (5 bases). Trimming removed 5 bases at V and 0 bases at J, with 15 bases between. Germline CDR1 and CDR2: LNHDA and SQIVND (reference sequence). The length of the CDR3 is 16 residues. DNA for the CDR3: TGTGCCAGTAGTCTCGCAGGGCCCCCTAGCACAGATACGCAGTATTTT. Translated, it gives CASSLAGPPSTDTQYF.

The V and J genes are TRBV5-5 and TRBJ1-6; 8 bases align to TRBD1. CDR3 length: 14 amino acids. Germline CDR1 is SGHKS and CDR2 is YYEKEE (reference sequence). The V and J ends lost 4 bases and 8 bases, in that order; junction bases with no gene match: 5. The CDR3 bases are TGTGCCAGCAGCCAAGGACAGGGTTATTCACCCCTCCACTTT. Protein sequence: CASSQGQGYSPLHF.

This clone has more than one count but fewer than ten. In nucleotides, the CDR3 is TGCGCCAGCAGCTTGGTGTCAGGGGATTCCTACGAGCAGTACTTC. Its protein product is CASSLVSGDSYEQYF. The chain couples TRBV5-1 to TRBJ2-7; D is possibly TRBD1 (6 bases). Germline lookup yields CDR1 SGHRS and CDR2 YFSETQ. This CDR3 comprises 15 residues. The V end lost 0 bases, the J end lost 1 base, and 11 bases lay between the germline ends.

The chain has TRBV6-5 and TRBJ1-2; 7 nucleotides agree with TRBD1. This CDR3 contains 14 residues. Germline assignment: CDR1 MNHEY and CDR2 SVGAGI. V lost 8 bases and J lost 2; bases outside the gene matches: 8. The CDR3 spells CASGLRDRNYGYTF. The DNA of the CDR3 is TGTGCCAGCGGACTCCGGGACAGAAACTATGGCTACACCTTC.

This clone showed up just once. For the CDR3, the DNA is TGTGCCAGCAGTGAAAGGGTCCCCCAAGAGACCCAGTACTTC. This codes for CASSERVPQETQYF. The chain links TRBV28 to TRBJ2-5; D is undetermined. The CDR3 extends over 14 amino acids. V lost 5 bases and J 1 base, leaving 11 bases between the germline ends. Germline CDR1 MDHEN, CDR2 SYDVKM.

The chain carries TRBV27 and TRBJ2-6; D unclear. Germline CDR1 is MNHEY and CDR2 is SMNVEV (reference sequence). The V end lost 1 base, the J end lost 4 bases, and 8 bases lay between the germline ends. The CDR3 runs to 15 residues. This CDR3 is CASSLLWVGANVLTF. The CDR3 region has the DNA TGTGCCAGCAGTTTATTGTGGGTCGGGGCCAACGTCCTGACTTTC.

V gene TRBV7-9 combines with J gene TRBJ1-4; D unclear. V lost 4 bases and J 0 bases, leaving 9 bases between the germline ends. CDR1 and CDR2 from the germline V gene are SEHNR and FQNEAQ (reference sequence). The CDR3 has 15 amino acids. CDR3 sequence reads: CASSSGRATNEKLFF. The CDR3 bases are TGTGCCAGCAGCTCTGGGAGAGCAACTAATGAAAAACTGTTTTTT.

The chain uses TRBV11-3 and TRBJ2-1; a weak D match, TRBD2 (6 bases). Trimming took off 5 bases at V and 8 bases at J, with 22 bases between the two ends. CDR1 is SGHNT, CDR2 YENEEA, per germline. This CDR3 spans 16 amino acids. Here the CDR3 DNA reads TGTGCCAGCAGCCCCCGGCGAGGGGAGGTGGGCGATGAGCAGTTCTTC. As protein: CASSPRRGEVGDEQFF.

The rearrangement uses TRBV7-6 and TRBJ2-1; TRBD2 matches at 10 bases. The junction had 9 bases not matched to a gene; V was cut back by 5 bases and J by 5 bases. CDR3 size: 16 residues. Germline V gene sequence: CDR1 SGHVS, CDR2 FNYEAQ. CDR3 coding DNA: TGTGCCAGCAGCCCCGGACTAGCGGAGACCCACAATGAGCAGTTCTTC. Residues: CASSPGLAETHNEQFF. The full variable domain, completed using reference TRBV7-6 and TRBJ2-1, is GAGVSQSPRYKVTKRGQDVALRCDPISGHVSLYWYRQALGQGPEFLTYFNYEAQQDKSGLPNDRFSAERPEGSISTLTIQRTEQRDSAMYRCASSPGLAETHNEQFFGPGTRLTVL.

Details on this clone: One junction end disagrees with the germline gene, perhaps due to a read error. This chain uses TRBV6-6 with TRBJ2-7, with 7 bases matching TRBD2. Germline assignment: CDR1 MNHNY and CDR2 SVGAGI (reference sequence). CDR3 length equals 14 residues. CDR3 in DNA: TGTGCCAGCAGTCAATTAGCGGGCCAGTACGGGCAGTACTTC. Protein sequence: CASSQLAGQYGQYF.